A single sample gave rise to the 25 T cell receptor beta chains below, sequenced in a study of CD8+ T cells in alopecia areata. Extraction of RNA preceded its reverse transcription into cDNA, which served as the sequencing template. The assay was immunoSEQ multiplex PCR, and TCRdb's table has in-frame clones only and misses some. Recorded here are over 250,000 clones, none singletons. Sorting used CD4, CD8alpha, NKG2D, NKG2ACE and other markers on pooled cutaneous lymph node cells. Sequencing was carried out using CD4+ T cells sorted from a lymph node. The receptors stem from a C3H/HeJ mouse with alopecia areata. MHC haplotype of the mouse line: H2-k.

Comment on this clone: The gene symbols are mouse symbols. The sequenced fragment ends 4 residues before the CDR3 boundary, so the rest is inferred from the germline J gene. The chain is built from TRBV1 and TRBJ2-2; TRBD2 aligns across 10 bases. Germline CDR1 and CDR2: NSQYPW and LRSPGD (reference sequence). The CDR3 runs 14 residues. Trimming cost V 3 bases and J 6 bases; bases outside gene matches: 1. CDR3 bases read: TGCACCTGCAGTGCCGGACTGGGGGCCGGG. Protein product: CTCSAGLGAG. The CDR3 in its entirety is CTCSAGLGAGQLYF.

This clone was seen a few times. Gene names refer to mouse genes. The DNA ends 4 residues before the CDR3 does, and the rest of the CDR3 is filled in from the germline J gene. The genes are TRBV1 and TRBJ2-1; TRBD2 agrees at 13 bases. Germline V gene data show CDR1 as NSQYPW and CDR2 as LRSPGD (reference sequence). The length of the CDR3 is 17 residues. The junction had 6 bases not matched to a gene; V was cut back by 3 bases and J by 4 bases. The covered CDR3 bases are TGCACCTGCAGTGCCGGGACTGGGGGGGGAGGGTATGCT. It is translated as CTCSAGTGGGGYA. The whole CDR3 reads CTCSAGTGGGGYAEQFF.

This clone showed up just a few times. Germline and genes here are mouse. The CDR3 is CASSQPGGPNSDYTF. Incomplete CDR3 DNA: TGTGCCAGCAGCCAGCCAGGGGGCCCAAACTCC. This chain connects TRBV5 to TRBJ1-2; 8 nucleotides align to TRBD1. The read terminates 4 residues ahead of where the CDR3 ends, so the germline J gene completes it. V lost 3 bases, J lost 0 bases, and 3 bases stayed unmatched. This CDR3 is 15 amino acids long. Germline V CDR1 and CDR2: LGHNA, YNLKQL (reference sequence).

As to this clone: Any gene name here is a mouse gene name. The covered CDR3 bases are TGTGCAAGCAGCACGCTGGGGGGGCGGGGAGAC. It translates to CASSTLGGRGD. The CDR3 in its entirety is CASSTLGGRGDTQYF. The V gene is TRBV16, the J gene TRBJ2-5, with 10 nucleotides matching TRBD2. Sequencing ends 4 residues short of the CDR3 end; the germline J gene provides the rest. The germline gives CDR1 SGHSA, CDR2 FRNQAP. The CDR3 consists of 15 residues.

A note on this clone: Gene names are the mouse ones. Read coverage stops 4 residues before the CDR3 terminus; the germline J gene supplies the remainder. V gene TRBV13-1 combines with J gene TRBJ2-4; 10 bases match TRBD1. Germline V gene lookup returns CDR1 NSHNY and CDR2 SYGAGN. The CDR3 loop spans 15 amino acids. The trim removed 3 bases at V and 2 bases at J, leaving 3 bases unmatched. The part of the CDR3 DNA that was read is TGTGCCAGCAGTGGACAGGGGGCGCTTCAAAAC. Protein: CASSGQGALQN. The CDR3 as a whole reads CASSGQGALQNTLYF.

As concerns this clone: Gene names refer to mouse genes. With the read ending 4 residues before the CDR3 end, the germline J gene is used to fill in that end. The same CDR3 can be traced to other DNA sequences in this sample. The genes are TRBV13-1 and TRBJ2-7, with 8 bases lining up with TRBD2. This CDR3 region has 15 residues. V shed 1 base and J 0 bases; nucleotides not matched to a gene: 3. The germline CDR1 and CDR2 sequences are NSHNY and SYGAGN. The CDR3 spells CASSDSGGSSYEQYF. Partial CDR3 DNA: TGTGCCAGCAGTGATTCTGGGGGGAGCTCCTAT.

About this clone itself: Gene names are mouse gene names. The read terminates 3 residues ahead of where the CDR3 ends, so the germline J gene completes it. This chain connects TRBV1 to TRBJ1-6; 9 bases are shared with TRBD1. TRBJ1-6 is designated an ORF whose function remains uncertain. CDR1 and CDR2 (germline): NSQYPW, LRSPGD (reference sequence). V dropped 3 bases and J dropped 0; count of bases not matched to a gene: 3. The CDR3 is made up of 17 amino acids. This CDR3 reads CTCSAKDRGSYNSPLYF. Incomplete CDR3 DNA: TGCACCTGCAGTGCTAAGGACAGGGGTTCCTATAATTCGCCC.

This clone showed up just a few times. Gene names refer to mouse genes. The CDR3 end lies 3 residues beyond the end of the read and is filled in from the germline J gene. This specimen includes other DNA sequences encoding the same CDR3. The chain couples TRBV13-3 to TRBJ1-6, with D perhaps TRBD1 (6 bases). TRBJ1-6 is sorted into the ORF group, with uncertain function. Germline V lookup: CDR1 NNHDY, CDR2 SYVADS. This CDR3 contains 14 residues. Trimming took off 2 bases at V and 5 bases at J, with 8 bases between the two ends. The DNA read from the CDR3 is TGTGCCAGCAGTGACGGGACAAATAATTCGCCC. Encoded protein: CASSDGTNNSP. The CDR3 reads in full as CASSDGTNNSPLYF.

In this sample, this clone turned up a few times. Genes and germline are mouse. The CDR3 extends 4 residues past the end of the read, so its final part is completed from the germline J gene. The sample carries other DNA sequences with the same CDR3. The J gene is TRBJ2-2, the V gene TRBV31; D gene unclear. Trimming stripped 1 base from V and 1 base from J, with 4 bases between. From germline, CDR1 is GKSSPN and CDR2 SITVG. The CDR3 length is 13 residues. CDR3 DNA (partial): TGTGCCTGGAGTCAGGGAAACACCGGG. It encodes CAWSQGNTG. The whole CDR3 is CAWSQGNTGQLYF.

The table lists this clone with a few counts. The gene names here belong to mouse. The CDR3 is cut off 4 residues early in the read; its end comes from the germline J gene. V gene TRBV5 combines with J gene TRBJ2-5, with TRBD1 matching 7 bases. With 4 bases clipped from V and 2 bases from J, the junction kept 3 bases outside the gene matches. The CDR3 has 14 residues. CDR1 LGHNA and CDR2 YNLKQL come from the germline V gene (reference sequence). CDR3 sequence: CASSPQGTQDTQYF. The covered CDR3 bases are TGTGCCAGCAGCCCACAGGGGACCCAAGAC.

At least ten counts were recorded for this clone. These gene names are mouse names. The read falls 4 residues short of the CDR3 end, and the missing part is taken from the germline J gene. The V call is TRBV13-3, the J call TRBJ2-3, with 11 bases lining up with TRBD2. The germline gives CDR1 NNHDY, CDR2 SYVADS. V shed 5 bases, J shed 0 bases, and the junction held 2 bases outside the gene matches. CDR3 size: 15 residues. The CDR3 DNA, read in part, is TGTGCCAGCAGGGACTGGGGGGCTAGTGCAGAA. The encoded protein is CASRDWGASAE. The whole CDR3 region reads CASRDWGASAETLYF.

As regards this clone: Gene names and germline refer to mouse. The read comes to an end 4 residues before the CDR3 does, leaving the germline J gene to fill in the end. The sample has other DNA sequences that encode this CDR3 too. The chain has TRBV1 and TRBJ2-5; D is possibly TRBD1 (5 bases). CDR1 NSQYPW and CDR2 LRSPGD come from the germline V gene (reference sequence). Trimming removed 3 bases from V and 0 bases from J, with 10 bases in between. CDR3 length equals 15 residues. This chain's CDR3 is CTCSAQGVNQDTQYF. The sequenced part of the CDR3 DNA is TGCACCTGCAGTGCCCAGGGAGTTAACCAAGAC.

There are a few counts of this clone. Germline and genes: mouse. The read finishes 4 residues shy of the CDR3 end, and the germline J gene is used to complete it. In the same sample, other DNA sequences code for this CDR3. The chain carries TRBV5 and TRBJ2-3, with TRBD2 matching over 7 bases. J was trimmed by 0 bases and V by 1 base; bases with no gene match: 4. The CDR3 consists of 16 residues. CDR1 and CDR2 (germline): LGHNA, YNLKQL (reference sequence). The DNA read from the CDR3 is TGTGCCAGCAGCCAAGTCTGGGGGTCTAGTGCAGAA. As protein: CASSQVWGSSAE. The CDR3 in its entirety is CASSQVWGSSAETLYF.

Note on this clone: Mouse gene names apply. The CDR3 extends 4 residues past the end of the read, so its final part is completed from the germline J gene. At the DNA level, this CDR3 is encoded by other sequences in the same sample as well. The chain carries TRBV5 and TRBJ2-3; tentatively, D is TRBD2 (5 bases). CDR1 LGHNA and CDR2 YNLKQL come from the germline V gene (reference sequence). The CDR3 runs to 15 residues. Trimming removed 0 bases from V and 0 bases from J, with 7 bases in between. The covered CDR3 bases are TGTGCCAGCAGCCAAGAGACTGCTAGTGCAGAA. This encodes CASSQETASAE. The complete CDR3 sequence is CASSQETASAETLYF.

In the case of this clone: Mouse germline and gene names are used. Other DNA variants within this sample encode the same CDR3. CDR3 residues: CASSPGHLYEQYF. The covered CDR3 bases are TGTGCCAGCAGTCCGGGACATCTATAT. The chain is built from TRBV13-1 and TRBJ2-7; a possible D gene is TRBD1 (6 bases). The read terminates 4 residues before the CDR3 end, so the remaining end is supplied by the germline J gene. The V gene's germline CDR1 is NSHNY and CDR2 SYGAGN. This CDR3 has 13 residues.

This clone was observed a handful of times. Here the gene names and germline are mouse. Here the CDR3 reads CASSKRQSSYEQYF. CDR3 DNA (partial): TGTGCCAGCAGTAAGAGACAAAGCTCCTAT. This chain uses TRBV13-3 with TRBJ2-7; D is undetermined. The read stops 4 residues short of the end of the CDR3; the missing end is completed from the germline J gene. This CDR3 has 14 amino acids. V shed 4 bases and J shed 0 bases, with 11 bases lying between them. Germline V CDR1 and CDR2: NNHDY, SYVADS.

This clone was observed a few times. Gene and germline names: mouse. The read finishes 4 residues shy of the CDR3 end, and the germline J gene is used to complete it. J is TRBJ2-2 and V is TRBV19; 11 nucleotides line up with TRBD1. Germline lookup yields CDR1 FNHDT and CDR2 SITEND (reference sequence). The CDR3 has 14 amino acids. V lost 10 bases and J lost 3; bases outside the gene matches: 5. The CDR3 loop reads CASRDRGDTGQLYF. Partial CDR3 DNA: TGTGCCTCCCGGGACAGGGGGGACACCGGG.

Remarks on this clone: Genes and germline come from the mouse. Read sequence stops 4 residues before the CDR3 end, and the germline J gene provides the missing end. The chain recombines TRBV13-3 with TRBJ2-5, with 8 bases matching TRBD1. The CDR3 runs to 14 residues. The germline V gene has CDR1 NNHDY and CDR2 SYVADS. CDR3 bases read: TGTGCCAGCAGTGGGACAGGGCTAAAAGAC. Protein product: CASSGTGLKD. In full, the CDR3 is CASSGTGLKDTQYF.

Regarding this clone: The listed genes are named as in mouse. The observed sequence ends 4 residues before the CDR3 terminus, with the missing tail filled in from the germline J gene. The V gene is TRBV5, the J gene TRBJ2-4; D might be TRBD1 (5 bases). Germline CDR1 LGHNA, CDR2 YNLKQL (reference sequence). V shed 1 base and J shed 0 bases, with 5 bases lying between them. CDR3 length equals 14 residues. The sequenced CDR3 bases are TGTGCCAGCAGCCAAGGGACAAGTCAAAAC. This codes for CASSQGTSQN. The entire CDR3 sequence reads CASSQGTSQNTLYF.

This clone came up a few times. Mouse gene names apply. The CDR3 end falls 4 residues outside the read, so it is completed with the germline J gene. The chain couples TRBV13-1 to TRBJ1-2, with D perhaps TRBD1 (6 bases). V gave up 2 bases and J gave up 2 bases, with 10 bases separating them. Germline V gives CDR1 NSHNY, CDR2 SYGAGN. The CDR3 contains 14 residues. The CDR3 DNA, read in part, is TGTGCCAGCAGTGACAGGGGAGGGAACTCC. This sequence encodes CASSDRGGNS. In full, the CDR3 is CASSDRGGNSDYTF.

Remarks on this clone: These gene names are mouse names. Coverage ceases 4 residues before the CDR3 finishes, and the germline J gene fills in the end. The chain uses TRBV17 and TRBJ2-2; maybe TRBD1 (6 bases). CDR1 and CDR2 from the germline V gene are MNHDT and YYDKIL. The CDR3 loop spans 16 amino acids. V was clipped by 0 bases and J by 4 bases, with 12 bases between them. The covered CDR3 bases are TGTGCTAGCAGTAGAGATCGGGCAGGGGTCACCGGG. It yields the protein CASSRDRAGVTG. The entire CDR3 protein reads CASSRDRAGVTGQLYF.

Of note for this clone: Genes and germline are mouse. The sample has other DNA sequences that encode this CDR3 too. CDR3 loop: CASSQESGGYAEQFF. Partial CDR3 DNA: TGTGCCAGCAGCCAAGAGTCTGGGGGCTATGCT. The chain joins TRBV5 to TRBJ2-1; 7 nucleotides match TRBD2. From the germline J gene comes the end of the CDR3, since the read stops 4 residues before it. CDR1 and CDR2 from the germline V gene are LGHNA and YNLKQL (reference sequence). Trimming removed 0 bases from V and 3 bases from J; junction bases left unmatched: 2. This CDR3 has 15 amino acids.

This clone was seen a few times. Genes here carry mouse names. The CDR3 goes on 4 residues after the read ends, and that part is filled in from the germline J gene. This specimen includes other DNA sequences encoding the same CDR3. The chain carries TRBV19 and TRBJ1-2; weak D call: TRBD1 (5 bases). The CDR3 is 14 amino acids. The germline V and J ends were trimmed by 2 bases and 0 bases, with 8 bases remaining between them. CDR1 and CDR2 (germline): FNHDT, SITEND (reference sequence). The CDR3 bases that were read are TGTGCCAGCAGTATTCAGGGTGCAAACTCC. Residues: CASSIQGANS. The whole CDR3 sequence reads CASSIQGANSDYTF. The whole variable domain, remainder taken from reference TRBV19 and TRBJ1-2, is GGIITQTPKFLIGQEGQKLTLKCQQNFNHDTMYWYRQDSGKGLRLIYYSITENDLQKGDLSEGYDASREKKSSFSLTVTSAQKNEMAVFLCASSIQGANSDYTFGSGTRLLVI.

Points on this clone: Gene names refer to mouse genes. This sample also contains other DNA sequences that code for the same CDR3. The sequenced CDR3 bases are TGTGCCAGCAGCTTAGGACAGGATAACTATGCT. It translates to CASSLGQDNYA. The whole CDR3 protein reads CASSLGQDNYAEQFF. This rearrangement joins TRBV3 to TRBJ2-1; D possibly corresponds to TRBD1 (6 bases). From the germline J gene comes the end of the CDR3, since the read stops 4 residues before it. CDR3 size: 15 residues. Per the germline V gene, CDR1 is SNHLY and CDR2 is FYNGKV (reference sequence). V lost 1 base and J lost 0, with 7 bases in between.

This clone was detected only a few times. Mouse germline and gene names are used. The CDR3 is cut off 4 residues early in the read; its end comes from the germline J gene. The chain combines TRBV13-1 with TRBJ2-5; 10 bases fit TRBD1. This CDR3 region has 14 residues. Germline assignment: CDR1 NSHNY and CDR2 SYGAGN. The J segment lost 2 bases and the V segment lost 3 bases, leaving 0 bases of the junction unmatched. The CDR3 bases that were read are TGTGCCAGCAGTGGACAGGGGGCCCAAGAC. It codes for CASSGQGAQD. The whole CDR3 is CASSGQGAQDTQYF.